The rows below give T cell receptor beta chains drawn from one sample of a study of CD8+CD57+ T cells in acquired aplastic anemia. One entry per CDR3 protein results from TCRdb running MiXCR on the reads. The sample contains 100,000 to 130,000 distinct CDR3 sequences, under 60% of which appear only once. The specimen sequenced was sorted CD4+, CD8+, or CD8+CD57+ T cells (not recorded which) from PBMCs. The receptors come from a human donor in good health, serving as a control. Both conserved end residues are part of each CDR3. Each record gives: CDR3 protein, CDR3 DNA, V gene, J gene, D gene, clone size. A D gene is named only where the DNA matches it firmly. Size tells how often a clone was seen (once, few, many) or the class of an expanded clone, and some rows leave it out.

CASSWDSARSYTF,TGCGCCAGCAGCTGGGACAGCGCAAGGAGCTACACCTTC,TRBV5-1,TRBJ1-2,TRBD1,many
CASSLDRISYEQYF,TGTGCCAGCAGCTTAGACAGGATTTCCTACGAGCAGTACTTC,TRBV7-2,TRBJ2-7,.,.
CASSLGDNEQFF,TGTGCCAGCAGCTTGGGAGACAATGAGCAGTTCTTC,TRBV5-6,TRBJ2-1,.,many
CASSIAGGSYNEQFF,TGTGCCAGTAGTATAGCGGGGGGATCCTACAATGAGCAGTTCTTC,TRBV19,TRBJ2-1,TRBD2,many
CATSVQGSSGYTF,TGTGCCACCAGTGTACAGGGAAGCTCTGGCTACACCTTC,TRBV24-1,TRBJ1-2,.,few
CAWSVVTGDTEAFF,TGTGCCTGGAGTGTAGTGACAGGGGACACTGAAGCTTTCTTT,TRBV30,TRBJ1-1,TRBD1,few
CASYDRGATNEKLFF,TGTGCCAGTTACGACAGGGGTGCAACTAATGAAAAACTGTTTTTT,TRBV19,TRBJ1-4,TRBD1,.
CASSVGVFNSPLHF,TGTGCCAGCAGCGTCGGGGTTTTTAATTCACCCCTCCACTTT,TRBV9,TRBJ1-6,.,many
CASTRTDSSYEQYF,TGTGCCAGCACCAGGACAGATAGCTCCTACGAGCAGTACTTC,TRBV2,TRBJ2-7,.,few
CASSLGGVNYGYTF,TGTGCCAGCAGCTTAGGGGGGGTCAACTATGGCTACACCTTC,TRBV7-8,TRBJ1-2,.,many
CASSGTSGGAYNEQFF,TGTGCCAGCAGCGGGACTAGCGGGGGGGCCTACAATGAGCAGTTCTTC,TRBV9,TRBJ2-1,TRBD2,.
CASRPPKNEQFF,TGTGCCAGCAGGCCGCCTAAAAATGAGCAGTTCTTC,TRBV7-9,TRBJ2-1,.,many
CSAPGPGNTEAFF,TGCAGTGCTCCCGGCCCGGGGAACACTGAAGCTTTCTTT,TRBV20-1,TRBJ1-1,.,many
CSARVSGDPRQQYF,TGCAGTGCTAGAGTTAGCGGGGACCCCCGCCAGCAGTACTTC,TRBV20-1,TRBJ2-7,TRBD2,many
CAGGAGHNEQFF,TGTGCCGGCGGCGCGGGCCACAATGAGCAGTTCTTC,TRBV2,TRBJ2-1,.,.
CASGASGNTGELFF,TGTGCCAGCGGGGCTAGCGGAAACACCGGGGAGCTGTTTTTT,TRBV2,TRBJ2-2,TRBD2,.
CASSWGTGRYNSPLHF,TGTGCCAGCAGCTGGGGGACAGGACGGTATAATTCACCCCTCCACTTT,TRBV13,TRBJ1-6,TRBD1,many
CSPLRTGNSYEQYF,TGCAGCCCGTTGAGGACAGGGAATTCCTACGAGCAGTACTTC,TRBV29-1,TRBJ2-7,TRBD1,.
CASSESLGRPGNTIYF,TGTGCCAGCAGTGAATCCCTAGGGCGACCTGGAAACACCATATATTTT,TRBV25-1,TRBJ1-3,.,.
CSAQGPGNTIYF,TGCAGTGCTCAGGGGCCGGGAAACACCATATATTTT,TRBV20-1,TRBJ1-3,.,.
CASSARDRGHSPLHF,TGTGCCAGCAGTGCCCGGGACAGGGGGCATTCACCCCTCCACTTT,TRBV12-3/TRBV12-4,TRBJ1-6,TRBD1,many
CATNGQPHYGYTF,TGTGCCACCAATGGACAGCCTCACTATGGCTACACCTTC,TRBV19,TRBJ1-2,.,.
CASSLVQWKYNEQFF,TGCGCCAGCAGCTTGGTACAGTGGAAATACAATGAGCAGTTCTTC,TRBV5-1,TRBJ2-1,.,many
CAISASSHEQYF,TGTGCCATCAGTGCTAGCTCCCACGAGCAGTACTTC,TRBV10-3,TRBJ2-7,.,.
CSVERTAGFVNEQYF,TGCAGCGTTGAAAGGACGGCAGGGTTCGTCAACGAGCAGTACTTC,TRBV29-1,TRBJ2-7,.,few
CASSDLRTAENTIYF,TGTGCCAGCAGTGACTTGAGGACAGCGGAAAACACCATATATTTT,TRBV2,TRBJ1-3,.,.